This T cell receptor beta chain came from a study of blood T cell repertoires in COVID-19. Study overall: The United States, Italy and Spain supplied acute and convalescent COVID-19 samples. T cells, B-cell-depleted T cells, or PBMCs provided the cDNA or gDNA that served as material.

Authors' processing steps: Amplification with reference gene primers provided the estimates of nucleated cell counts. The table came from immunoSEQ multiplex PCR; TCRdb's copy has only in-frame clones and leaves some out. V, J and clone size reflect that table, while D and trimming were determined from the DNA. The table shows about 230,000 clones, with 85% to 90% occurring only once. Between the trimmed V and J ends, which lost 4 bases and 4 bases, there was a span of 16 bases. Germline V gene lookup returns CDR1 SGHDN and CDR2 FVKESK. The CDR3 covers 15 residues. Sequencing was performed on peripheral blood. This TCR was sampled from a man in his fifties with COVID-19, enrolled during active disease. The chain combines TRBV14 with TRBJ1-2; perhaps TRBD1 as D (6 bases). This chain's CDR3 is CASSPHLDSLYGYTF. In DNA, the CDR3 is TGTGCCAGCAGCCCACACCTGGACAGTCTCTATGGCTACACCTTC.